The 11 T cell receptor beta chains reported below all come from one sample, sequenced in a study of vaccination and CD4 T cells after COVID-19. With the Oncomine TCR Beta short-read assay, DNA from cultured CD4+ T cells was sequenced. One entry per CDR3 protein, called by TCRdb with MiXCR from the PCR reads. The table lists approximately 12,000 distinct CDR3 sequences, roughly 69% of them singletons, with 7% to 7.5% in the top ten. Treatment: roughly 10-day PBMC culture with coronavirus spike peptide pools or control peptides (ViraFEST assay). For these receptors, no antigen is known. The sample consisted of CD4+ T cells from blood, cultured in vitro, taken before SARS-CoV-2 vaccination. Receptors originate from a human donor who had recovered from COVID-19.

This clonotype was observed a handful of times. This rearrangement joins TRBV15 to TRBJ1-2; unclear D gene. The CDR3 has 17 residues. V lost 0 bases and J 4 bases, leaving 18 bases between the germline ends. Germline V gives CDR1 LNHNV, CDR2 YYDKDF (reference sequence). DNA of the CDR3: TGTGCCACCAGCAGAGATCTCATCGGCTGGGATGCCTATGGCTACACCTTC. This translates into CATSRDLIGWDAYGYTF.

This chain connects TRBV25-1 to TRBJ2-2; weak D call: TRBD2 (7 bases). The CDR3 contains 15 residues. V was clipped by 10 bases and J by 5 bases, with 20 bases between them. CDR1 and CDR2 from the germline V gene are MGHDK and SYGVNS. The chain's CDR3 is CATPCSGRGTGELFF. CDR3 nucleotide sequence: TGTGCCACTCCTTGTTCTGGGAGGGGGACCGGGGAGCTGTTTTTT.

The chain recombines TRBV20-1 with TRBJ2-5, with D maybe TRBD2 (7 bases). Trimming stripped 6 bases from V and 2 bases from J, with 13 bases between. Germline CDR1 is DFQATT and CDR2 is SNEGSKA (reference sequence). CDR3 size: 13 residues. The CDR3 is CSAAGQTQETQYF. For the CDR3, the DNA is TGCAGTGCAGCGGGACAAACACAAGAGACCCAGTACTTC.

This chain links TRBV27 with TRBJ2-6; the D gene is possibly TRBD1 (7 bases). This CDR3 has 16 amino acids. In germline, CDR1 is MNHEY, CDR2 SMNVEV (reference sequence). With 6 bases removed from V and 3 bases from J, the gap between germline ends came to 15 bases. The CDR3 region is CASSPLQGGGANVLTF. The CDR3 region has the DNA TGTGCCAGCAGCCCGCTTCAGGGGGGTGGGGCCAACGTCCTGACTTTC.

The J gene is TRBJ1-2, the V gene TRBV5-1, with D possibly matching TRBD1 (6 bases). CDR1 and CDR2 from the germline V gene are SGHRS and YFSETQ. CDR3 length: 15 residues. The ends were cut back, 0 bases at V and 4 bases at J, with 13 bases in the middle. CDR3 sequence: CASSLGGLPAYGYTF. In DNA form, the CDR3 reads TGCGCCAGCAGCTTGGGGGGGCTCCCTGCCTATGGCTACACCTTC. The full variable domain, completed using reference TRBV5-1 and TRBJ1-2, is KAGVTQTPRYLIKTRGQQVTLSCSPISGHRSVSWYQQTPGQGLQFLFEYFSETQRNKGNFPGRFSGRQFSNSRSEMNVSTLELGDSALYLCASSLGGLPAYGYTFGSGTRLTVV.

This clonotype was seen more than once but under ten times. The CDR3 region is CSAPLQGGSEAFF. The CDR3 nucleotides read TGCAGTGCTCCCTTACAGGGGGGTTCTGAAGCTTTCTTT. The rearrangement uses TRBV20-1 and TRBJ1-1, with TRBD1 matching 8 bases. The ends lost 5 bases at V and 6 bases at J; junction bases unmatched: 8. Per germline, CDR1 DFQATT and CDR2 SNEGSKA (reference sequence). CDR3 size: 13 residues.

This clonotype came up a few times. This rearrangement joins TRBV27 to TRBJ1-5, with 7 nucleotides matching TRBD1. The J segment lost 7 bases and the V segment lost 6 bases, leaving 6 bases of the junction unmatched. This CDR3 is 13 amino acids long. CDR1 and CDR2 (germline): MNHEY, SMNVEV (reference sequence). The CDR3 DNA is TGTGCCAGCAGGCGACAGGGAGGGCAGCCCCAGCATTTT. It codes for CASRRQGGQPQHF.

The chain employs TRBV27 and TRBJ2-7; 8 bases are a match to TRBD2. This CDR3 is 16 amino acids long. Per germline, CDR1 MNHEY and CDR2 SMNVEV (reference sequence). Trimming took 6 bases from V and 3 from J; bases not matched to a gene: 13. For the CDR3, the DNA is TGTGCCAGCAGCAGGACCTTGACTAGCGCATACTACGAGCAGTACTTC. Translated, it gives CASSRTLTSAYYEQYF.

There are a few counts of this clonotype. The chain recombines TRBV6-4 with TRBJ2-1, with a possible D match to TRBD1 (5 bases). The CDR3 extends over 14 amino acids. Germline V lookup: CDR1 MRHNA, CDR2 SNTAGT. V was pared by 2 bases and J by 5 bases, with 10 bases between. The CDR3 spells CASSDDSANNEQFF. The CDR3 DNA is TGTGCCAGCAGTGACGACAGTGCGAACAATGAGCAGTTCTTC.

This chain connects TRBV20-1 to TRBJ2-7; perhaps TRBD1 as D (6 bases). V lost 0 bases and J 4 bases, leaving 16 bases between the germline ends. The CDR3 is 15 amino acids. The germline V gene encodes CDR1 DFQATT and CDR2 SNEGSKA (reference sequence). CDR3 amino acids: CSARDTRVRGYEQYF. The DNA of the CDR3 is TGCAGTGCTAGAGATACCCGGGTCAGGGGATACGAGCAGTACTTC.

V and J are TRBV7-3 and TRBJ2-2, with no clear D. V was pared by 1 base and J by 7 bases, with 10 bases between. This CDR3 has 14 amino acids. From germline, CDR1 is SGHTA and CDR2 FQGTGA. CDR3 DNA: TGTGCCAGCAGCTTAATTGGTTGGGGCGGGGAGCTGTTTTTT. Its translation is CASSLIGWGGELFF. The full variable domain, rest sourced from reference TRBV7-3 and TRBJ2-2, is GAGVSQTPSNKVTEKGKYVELRCDPISGHTALYWYRQSLGQGPEFLIYFQGTGAADDSGLPNDRFFAVRPEGSVSTLKIQRTERGDSAVYLCASSLIGWGGELFFGEGSRLTVL.